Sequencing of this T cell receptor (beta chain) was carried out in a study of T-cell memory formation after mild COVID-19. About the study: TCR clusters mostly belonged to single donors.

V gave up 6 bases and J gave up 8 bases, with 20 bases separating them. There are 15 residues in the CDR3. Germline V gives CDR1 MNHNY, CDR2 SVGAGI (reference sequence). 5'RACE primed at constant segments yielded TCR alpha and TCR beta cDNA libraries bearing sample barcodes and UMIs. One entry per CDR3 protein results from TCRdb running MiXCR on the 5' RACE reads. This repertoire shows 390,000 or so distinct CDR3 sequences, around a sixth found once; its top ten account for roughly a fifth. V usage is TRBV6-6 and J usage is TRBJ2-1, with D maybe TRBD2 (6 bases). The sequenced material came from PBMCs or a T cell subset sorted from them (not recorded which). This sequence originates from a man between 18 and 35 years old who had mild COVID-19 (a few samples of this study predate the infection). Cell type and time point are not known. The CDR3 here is CASSPRRGRDDEQFF. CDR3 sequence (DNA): TGTGCCAGCAGCCCCAGGCGGGGCCGGGATGATGAGCAGTTCTTC.